The clone carrying this T cell receptor beta chain came up a few times. Distinct nucleotide sequences in the sample also encode this CDR3. This record belongs to a study of blood T cell repertoires in COVID-19. Overall study context: T cells, B-cell-depleted T cells, or PBMCs provided the cDNA or gDNA that served as material.

TCRdb's copy holds only in-frame clones and misses some; the assay was immunoSEQ multiplex PCR. The data contain around 40,000 clones, 85% to 90% of them singletons. V lost 0 bases and J 4 bases, leaving 4 bases between the germline ends. The CDR3 runs 13 residues. Germline CDR1 SGHTA, CDR2 FQGNSA. The chain carries TRBV7-2 and TRBJ2-1; unclear D gene. Sequencing input: peripheral blood. The receptor was isolated from a man over 45 with active or convalescent COVID-19. The CDR3 nucleotides read TGTGCCAGCAGCTTAGCCGAGTACAATGAGCAGTTCTTC. Translated: CASSLAEYNEQFF. Together with reference TRBV7-2 and TRBJ2-1, the CDR3 gives the full variable domain: GAGVSQSPSNKVTEKGKDVELRCDPISGHTALYWYRQSLGQGLEFLIYFQGNSAPDKSGLPSDRFSAERTGGSVSTLTIQRTQQEDSAVYLCASSLAEYNEQFFGPGTRLTVL.